The sequence of this T cell receptor (beta chain) was determined in a study of early T cells in non-severe SARS-CoV-2 infection. Study overall: With bulk RNA from unsorted whole blood as input, sequencing yielded unpaired chains.

There are 15 residues in the CDR3. CDR1 LNHDA and CDR2 SQIVND come from the germline V gene (reference sequence). The junction had 6 bases not matched to a gene; V was cut back by 3 bases and J by 6 bases. Unique molecular identifiers tagged individual cDNA molecules. Using its own MiXCR run on the 5' RACE reads, TCRdb lists one record per CDR3 protein. In the table there are some 50,000 distinct CDR3 sequences, about 9.1% of which are singletons. This clonotype came up many times. Antigen specificity is unknown. General observations from the study: Missing private and CD4 specificities, VDJdb matching favored anti-spike CD8 responses.

The rearrangement links TRBV19 to TRBJ2-3; TRBD2 matches 10 bases. The sequenced material came from whole blood. The origin of this receptor is an adult who was a healthcare worker with PCR-confirmed SARS-CoV-2 infection or an uninfected control (not recorded which). CDR3 loop: CASSIPSGGSDTQYF. As DNA, the CDR3 is TGTGCCAGTAGTATCCCTAGCGGGGGCTCGGATACGCAGTATTTT. Based on the CDR3 plus reference TRBV19 and TRBJ2-3, the full variable domain is DGGITQSPKYLFRKEGQNVTLSCEQNLNHDAMYWYRQDPGQGLRLIYYSQIVNDFQKGDIAEGYSVSREKKESFPLTVTSAQKNPTAFYLCASSIPSGGSDTQYFGPGTRLTVL.